A selection of T cell receptor beta chains follows, all from one sample in a study of blood T cell repertoires in COVID-19. Some clones are missing from TCRdb's copy, which holds only in-frame ones; the method was immunoSEQ multiplex PCR. The sample lists around 250,000 clones; 70% to 85% were seen once. The source material was PBMCs or T cells enriched from blood (not recorded which). The receptors stem from a man aged 35-49 years who had recovered from COVID-19. The CDR3 runs from the conserved cysteine through the conserved F or W. Each record gives: V gene, CDR3 length, CDR3 protein.

>TRBV29-1|14
CSVLGGQALYEQYF
>TRBV6-5|15
CASSTKGTGSYEQYF
>TRBV29-1|13
CSVRTGNLHGYTF
>TRBV5-1|15
CASSYVGLRGDEQYF
>TRBV18|15
CASSPGTSGTGELFF
>TRBV25-1|12
CASSPKGRELFF
>TRBV7-3|15
CASSPNFFTNTEAFF
>TRBV6-4|13
CASSLNGQETQYF
>TRBV4-1|14
CASSQDPAQETQYF
>TRBV9|17
CASSVTQGPGSGNTIYF
>TRBV24-1|17
CATSDLPRFGSTDTQYF
>TRBV7-9|13
CASSLERGYGYTF
>TRBV5-1|14
CASSFGEATYEQYF
>TRBV29-1|15
CSVSSTWSGANVLTF
>TRBV5-1|16
CASTPGGSSYNSPLHF
>TRBV5-4|15
CASSRPGTGTGELFF
>TRBV7-2|13
CASSLDREQPQHF
>TRBV7-5|14
CVRSIKDGVTEAFF
>TRBV6-2/TRBV6-3|13
CASSIDSSYEQYF
>TRBV3-1/TRBV3-2|20
CASSHHWASGRASSYNEQFF
>TRBV6-5|13
CASMERSGNTIYF
>TRBV9|15
CASSVDPTGDQPQHF
>TRBV18|14
CASSPYDRGGEQYF
>TRBV25-1|14
CASRPQGPRDEQYF
>TRBV12-3/TRBV12-4|13
CASSIEDRRVQYF
>TRBV5-1|14
CASSRTGANEKLFF
>TRBV11-2|14
CASSQDRLVSQQYF
>TRBV7-3|16
CASSLIGAGASDTQYF
>TRBV28|14
CASSGDREVWPQHF
>TRBV7-6|14
CASSLGESTDTQYF
>TRBV30|13
CAWSMSGGETQYF
>TRBV18|15
CASSPEGGLYNEQFF
>TRBV9|14
CASSVDPQRGEQYF
>TRBV4-3|13
CASSQEMEQPQHF
>TRBV4-1|16
CASSQETGATNEKLFF
>TRBV28|14
CASSSRGPVLGYTF
>TRBV30|13
CAWSVSGDSEAFF
>TRBV2|15
CASTRPGLAAGELFF
>TRBV5-1|14
CASSLGPPQETQYF
>TRBV18|15
CASSLGGGHDQPQHF
>TRBV4-3|18
CASSQDPPASGVGNTQYF
>TRBV5-1|14
CASSSQGGGTEAFF
>TRBV10-3|13
CAISDGGNYGYTF